Listed here is a single T cell receptor beta chain. The data originate from a study of T cell changes during pregnancy in multiple sclerosis. The germline CDR1 and CDR2 sequences are SGHAT and FQNNGV. This CDR3 comprises 14 residues. V shed 3 bases and J 8 bases; nucleotides not matched to a gene: 9. Only in-frame clones appear in the TCRdb table, and some are missing; sequencing was by immunoSEQ multiplex PCR. The repertoire has approximately 90,000 clones, 94% of them found once; the top ten carry 0.84%. The chain links TRBV11-2 to TRBJ1-1; 7 nucleotides match TRBD1. Sequencing was performed on peripheral blood, taken in the third trimester of pregnancy. This clonotype was obtained from a female donor with multiple sclerosis, enrolled in a pregnancy study. The CDR3 spells CASSFPGQLAEAFF. The CDR3 DNA reads TGTGCCAGCAGCTTCCCGGGACAGTTGGCCGAAGCTTTCTTT.